A single sample is the source of the 21 T cell receptor beta chains below, sequenced in a study of somatic mutations in cytotoxic T cells in rheumatoid arthritis. Repertoires were generated with immunoSEQ multiplex PCR, while TCRdb's copy carries only in-frame clones and drops some. The data hold approximately 16,000 clones, with 65% to 85% observed a single time. Sequencing was carried out using CD8+ T cells sorted from blood. The receptors stem from an adult with rheumatoid arthritis.

The rearrangement uses TRBV5-1 and TRBJ2-4, with TRBD2 identical over 11 bases. CDR1 is SGHRS, CDR2 YFSETQ, per germline. This CDR3 comprises 16 residues. V gave up 6 bases and J gave up 5 bases; unmatched junction bases: 10. CDR3 coding DNA: TGCGCCAGCAATGTCTGGCTAGCGGGGGGAGAAAACATTCAGTACTTC. Translated: CASNVWLAGGENIQYF.

This chain connects TRBV15 to TRBJ2-1; TRBD2 aligns across 7 bases. The length of the CDR3 is 15 residues. The germline V gene has CDR1 LNHNV and CDR2 YYDKDF (reference sequence). V was clipped by 1 base and J by 2 bases; unmatched bases: 2. As DNA, the CDR3 is TGTGCCACCAGCAGAGGGGGGGGAGCCTACAATGAGCAGTTCTTC. It specifies CATSRGGGAYNEQFF.

The chain employs TRBV13 and TRBJ1-2; 10 bases match TRBD1. Germline V gene lookup returns CDR1 PRHDT and CDR2 FYEKMQ (reference sequence). The CDR3 totals 15 residues. The ends lost 10 bases at V and 1 base at J; junction bases unmatched: 9. The CDR3 sequence is CATGTGALYNYGYTF. In nucleotides, the CDR3 is TGTGCCACCGGGACAGGGGCCCTATATAACTATGGCTACACCTTC.

The J gene is TRBJ2-7, the V gene TRBV7-6; 11 positions match TRBD2. The length of the CDR3 is 18 residues. Losses at the gene ends were 1 base for V and 1 base for J; bases not matched to a gene: 9. Per the germline V gene, CDR1 is SGHVS and CDR2 is FNYEAQ. CDR3 coding DNA: TGTGCCAGCAGCTTAGGGTCCCCACTAGCGGGGGATTCCTACGAGCAGTACTTC. Amino acids: CASSLGSPLAGDSYEQYF.

This clone was counted between two and nine times. The chain carries TRBV11-1 and TRBJ1-1; no reliable D call. Looked up from germline, CDR1 is SGHAT and CDR2 is FQDESV (reference sequence). The V end lost 3 bases, the J end lost 4 bases, and 9 bases lay between the germline ends. The CDR3 consists of 13 residues. The CDR3 DNA is TGTGCCAGCAGCTTCTACATCGGCACTGAAGCTTTCTTT. This sequence encodes CASSFYIGTEAFF.

This chain links TRBV25-1 with TRBJ2-7, with a tentative D call TRBD1 (5 bases). V was pared by 4 bases and J by 4 bases, with 17 bases between. This CDR3 spans 15 amino acids. Germline CDR1 is MGHDK and CDR2 is SYGVNS. CDR3 in amino acids: CASSASWGMSYEQYF. The CDR3 nucleotides are TGTGCCAGCAGTGCTAGTTGGGGCATGTCATACGAGCAGTACTTC.

A few counts support this clone. V is TRBV7-2 and J is TRBJ1-5; 10 bases line up with TRBD1. The V gene's germline CDR1 is SGHTA and CDR2 FQGNSA. V gave up 7 bases and J gave up 5 bases; unmatched junction bases: 2. This CDR3 is built from 13 residues. CDR3 DNA sequence: TGTGCCAGCACCGGACAGGGGGATCAGCCCCAGCATTTT. Its translation: CASTGQGDQPQHF.

This CDR3 reads CASSQDWGGNPLGEQYF. The CDR3 DNA reads as TGTGCCAGCAGCCAGGATTGGGGGGGCAATCCACTCGGTGAGCAGTACTTC. The rearrangement uses TRBV14 and TRBJ2-7, with D perhaps matching TRBD2 (7 bases). This CDR3 spans 17 amino acids. V lost 3 bases, J lost 7 bases, and 25 bases lay in between. Germline CDR1 reads SGHDN; CDR2 reads FVKESK.

The chain joins TRBV19 to TRBJ1-5; maybe TRBD1 (5 bases). The CDR3 consists of 17 residues. CDR1 LNHDA and CDR2 SQIVND come from the germline V gene (reference sequence). Trimming left V 3 bases short and J 0 bases short, with 15 bases between. CDR3 nucleotide sequence: TGTGCCAGTAGTATTTATCTCCGGGACGGTAGCAATCAGCCCCAGCATTTT. Translated: CASSIYLRDGSNQPQHF.

This sequence joins TRBV30 and TRBJ1-3, with TRBD1 as a possible D gene (6 bases). V was trimmed by 5 bases and J by 0 bases, leaving 11 bases between them. CDR1 is GTSNPN, CDR2 SVGIG, per germline (reference sequence). CDR3 length equals 14 residues. CDR3 residues: CAWRGQFSGNTIYF. The CDR3 DNA reads as TGTGCCTGGCGCGGACAGTTCTCTGGAAACACCATATATTTT.

This clone was recorded only once. This chain connects TRBV6-5 to TRBJ1-1; D is ambiguous. V was clipped by 0 bases and J by 1 base, with 9 bases between them. CDR1 MNHEY and CDR2 SVGAGI come from the germline V gene. The CDR3 contains 15 residues. The CDR3 bases are TGTGCCAGCAGTTACTCGGTAACGGCGAACACTGAAGCTTTCTTT. Translated, it gives CASSYSVTANTEAFF.

DNA for the CDR3: TGTGCCAGCAGCCCTTGGACTAGCGGGGTACTGGGTGAGCAGTTCTTC. Amino acid sequence: CASSPWTSGVLGEQFF. This chain uses TRBV9 with TRBJ2-1, with 12 nucleotides matching TRBD2. This CDR3 has 16 residues. J lost 9 bases, V lost 4 bases, and 11 bases had no gene match. Per germline, CDR1 SGDLS and CDR2 YYNGEE.

The DNA of the CDR3 is TGTGCCAGCAGCTTAGCGCGGGACAATTCCTACGAGCAGTACTTC. It specifies CASSLARDNSYEQYF. V is TRBV7-8 and J is TRBJ2-7; the D call may be TRBD1 or TRBD2 (6 bases each). This CDR3 contains 15 residues. Trimming took 0 bases from V and 1 from J, leaving 10 bases between them. Germline CDR1 is SGHVS and CDR2 is FQNEAQ.

The V gene is TRBV7-9, the J gene TRBJ2-7; TRBD1 matches 7 bases. The trim removed 3 bases at V and 1 base at J, leaving 15 bases unmatched. This CDR3 is built from 18 residues. Germline CDR1 is SEHNR and CDR2 is FQNEAQ (reference sequence). The CDR3 is CASSFTGGPTGSSYEQYF. Written as DNA, the CDR3 is TGTGCCAGCAGCTTTACGGGTGGACCGACAGGGAGTTCCTACGAGCAGTACTTC.

The gene calls are TRBV5-4 and TRBJ2-1; a weak D match, TRBD1 (5 bases). The V gene lost 0 bases and the J gene lost 4 bases, with 11 bases spanning the gap. The CDR3 covers 15 residues. Looked up from germline, CDR1 is SGHNT and CDR2 is YYREEE (reference sequence). CDR3 DNA sequence: TGTGCCAGCAGCTTGGGTAGGGGTAATTACAATGAGCAGTTCTTC. Encoded protein: CASSLGRGNYNEQFF.

This clone was counted a single time. This chain links TRBV5-4 with TRBJ1-1; D remains ambiguous. V was clipped by 0 bases and J by 6 bases, with 9 bases between them. Germline V gene data show CDR1 as SGHNT and CDR2 as YYREEE (reference sequence). This CDR3 region has 13 residues. The CDR3 protein is CASSLEGGAEAFF. DNA of the CDR3: TGTGCCAGCAGCTTGGAGGGCGGGGCTGAAGCTTTCTTT. Combining the CDR3 with reference TRBV5-4 and TRBJ1-1 gives the whole variable domain ETGVTQSPTHLIKTRGQQVTLRCSSQSGHNTVSWYQQALGQGPQFIFQYYREEENGRGNFPPRFSGLQFPNYSSELNVNALELDDSALYLCASSLEGGAEAFFGQGTRLTVV.

The chain uses TRBV5-1 and TRBJ2-1; D is ambiguous. CDR1 is SGHRS and CDR2 is YFSETQ in the germline V gene. The CDR3 contains 12 residues. With 2 bases removed from V and 10 bases from J, the gap between germline ends came to 10 bases. The CDR3 DNA follows: TGCGCCAGCAGCTTAATGGGTCACGAGCAGTTCTTC. This sequence encodes CASSLMGHEQFF.

The table lists this clone with a count of one. V is TRBV4-1 and J is TRBJ1-5; 7 nucleotides align to TRBD1. The CDR3 sequence is 16 residues long. Germline V lookup: CDR1 MGHRA, CDR2 YSYEKL. Trimming cost V 4 bases and J 1 base; bases outside gene matches: 7. For the CDR3, the DNA is TGCGCCAGCAGCCCCGAGACAGGGAGAAGCAATCAGCCCCAGCATTTT. It codes for CASSPETGRSNQPQHF.

The chain links TRBV10-3 to TRBJ1-1; possible D gene TRBD1, 5 bases. The length of the CDR3 is 13 residues. The V end lost 6 bases, the J end lost 5 bases, and 13 bases lay between the germline ends. Looked up from germline, CDR1 is ENHRY and CDR2 is SYGVKD. CDR3 sequence reads: CAIRAGGETEAFF. Here the CDR3 DNA reads TGTGCCATCAGGGCTGGGGGTGAGACTGAAGCTTTCTTT.

V usage is TRBV19 and J usage is TRBJ1-1, with D unclear. The CDR3 covers 15 residues. In germline, CDR1 is LNHDA, CDR2 SQIVND (reference sequence). Trimming took 4 bases from V and 0 from J, leaving 12 bases between them. For the CDR3, the DNA is TGTGCCAGTAGTACCCGGGAATTCATGAACACTGAAGCTTTCTTT. Translated: CASSTREFMNTEAFF.

The chain recombines TRBV27 with TRBJ2-3, with D uncertain. CDR1 and CDR2 (germline): MNHEY, SMNVEV (reference sequence). The CDR3 sequence is 14 residues long. Trimming took off 5 bases at V and 2 bases at J, with 11 bases between the two ends. The CDR3, as DNA: TGTGCCAGCAGTATCGGCATTTCCACAGATACGCAGTATTTT. Translating gives CASSIGISTDTQYF.